This T cell receptor (beta chain) was found in a study of blood T cell repertoires in COVID-19. Study as a whole: Acute and convalescent COVID-19 samples came from the United States, Italy and Spain. T cells, B-cell-depleted T cells, or PBMCs supplied cDNA or gDNA.

Per the study methods: Reference gene primer amplification gave nucleated cell count estimates. Repertoires were generated with immunoSEQ multiplex PCR, while TCRdb's copy carries only in-frame clones and drops some. D and trimming come from the DNA, and the V and J calls and clone size come from that table. The sample has roughly 160,000 clones; roughly 86% are singletons. The CDR3 covers 14 residues. V lost 3 bases and J lost 1, with 7 bases in between. The germline V gene has CDR1 WNHNN and CDR2 SYGVQD (reference sequence). This clone was seen more than once but under ten times. The source material was peripheral blood. This TCR derives from a woman aged 60-70 years who had recovered from COVID-19. V and J are TRBV10-1 and TRBJ1-3; D gene unclear. CDR3 loop: CASSEFGSGNTIYF. In DNA, the CDR3 is TGCGCCAGCAGTGAATTCGGTTCTGGAAACACCATATATTTT.